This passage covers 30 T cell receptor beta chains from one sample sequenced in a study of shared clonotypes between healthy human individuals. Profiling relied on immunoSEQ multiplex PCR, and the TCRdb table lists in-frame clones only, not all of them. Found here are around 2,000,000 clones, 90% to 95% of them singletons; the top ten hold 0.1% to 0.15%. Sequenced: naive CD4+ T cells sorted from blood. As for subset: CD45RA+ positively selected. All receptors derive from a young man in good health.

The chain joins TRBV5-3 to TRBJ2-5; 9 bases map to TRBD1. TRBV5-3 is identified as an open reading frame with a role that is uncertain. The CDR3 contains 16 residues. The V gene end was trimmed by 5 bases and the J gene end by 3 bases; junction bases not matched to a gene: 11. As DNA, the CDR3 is TGTGCCAGAAGTCGTCAATTACAGGGGGCAAAAGAGACCCAGTACTTC. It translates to CARSRQLQGAKETQYF.

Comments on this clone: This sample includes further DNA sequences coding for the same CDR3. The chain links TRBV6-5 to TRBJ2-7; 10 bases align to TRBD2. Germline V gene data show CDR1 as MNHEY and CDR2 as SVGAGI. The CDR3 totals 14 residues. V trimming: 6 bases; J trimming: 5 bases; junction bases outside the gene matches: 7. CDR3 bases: TGTGCCAGCAGGCTGGGACTAGCGAATGACGAGCAGTACTTC. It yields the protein CASRLGLANDEQYF.

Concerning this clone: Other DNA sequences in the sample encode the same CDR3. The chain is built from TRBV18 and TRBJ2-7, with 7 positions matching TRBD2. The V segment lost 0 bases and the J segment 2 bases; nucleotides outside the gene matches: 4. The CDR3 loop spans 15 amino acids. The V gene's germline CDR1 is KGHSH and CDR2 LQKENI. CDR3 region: CASSPPASGTYEQYF. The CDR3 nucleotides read TGTGCCAGCTCACCACCTGCTAGCGGAACCTACGAGCAGTACTTC.

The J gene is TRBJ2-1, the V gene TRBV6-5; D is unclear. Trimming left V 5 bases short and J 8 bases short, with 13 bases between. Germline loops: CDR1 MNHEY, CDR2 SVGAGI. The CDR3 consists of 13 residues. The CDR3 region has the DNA TGTGCCAGCAGTCGCGCGAGCAAGGATGAGCAGTTCTTC. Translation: CASSRASKDEQFF.

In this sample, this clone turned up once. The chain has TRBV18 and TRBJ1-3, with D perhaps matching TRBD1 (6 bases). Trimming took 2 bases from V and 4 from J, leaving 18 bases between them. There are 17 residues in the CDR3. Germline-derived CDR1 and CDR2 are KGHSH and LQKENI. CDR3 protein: CASSPNTQGQAGNTIYF. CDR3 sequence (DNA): TGTGCCAGCTCACCAAACACCCAGGGACAAGCAGGAAACACCATATATTTT.

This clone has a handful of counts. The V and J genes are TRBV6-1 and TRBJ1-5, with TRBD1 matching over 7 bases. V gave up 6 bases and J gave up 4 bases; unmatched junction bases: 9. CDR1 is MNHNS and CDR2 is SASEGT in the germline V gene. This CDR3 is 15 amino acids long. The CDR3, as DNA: TGTGCCAGCAGGTTTTTCCCGACAGGGAATCAGCCCCAGCATTTT. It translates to CASRFFPTGNQPQHF.

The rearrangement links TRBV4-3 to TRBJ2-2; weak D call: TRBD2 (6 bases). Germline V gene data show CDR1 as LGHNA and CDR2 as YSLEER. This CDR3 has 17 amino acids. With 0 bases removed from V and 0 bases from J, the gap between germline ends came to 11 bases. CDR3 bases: TGCGCCAGCAGCCAAGACCCGGGGGAGCCGAACACCGGGGAGCTGTTTTTT. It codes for CASSQDPGEPNTGELFF.

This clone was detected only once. The CDR3 coding sequence is TGTGCCAGCAGCCCACTAGCGGGTTCAGAGACCCAGTACTTC. Amino acid sequence: CASSPLAGSETQYF. The J gene is TRBJ2-5, the V gene TRBV7-2; 9 nucleotides match TRBD2. Germline-derived CDR1 and CDR2 are SGHTA and FQGNSA. V shed 5 bases and J 4 bases; nucleotides not matched to a gene: 5. The CDR3 is 14 residues long.

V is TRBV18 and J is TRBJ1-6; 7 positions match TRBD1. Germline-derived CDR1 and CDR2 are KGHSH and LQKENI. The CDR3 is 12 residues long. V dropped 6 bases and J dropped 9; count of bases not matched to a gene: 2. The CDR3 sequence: CASSEGASPLHF. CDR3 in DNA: TGTGCCAGCTCCGAGGGGGCTTCACCCCTCCACTTT.

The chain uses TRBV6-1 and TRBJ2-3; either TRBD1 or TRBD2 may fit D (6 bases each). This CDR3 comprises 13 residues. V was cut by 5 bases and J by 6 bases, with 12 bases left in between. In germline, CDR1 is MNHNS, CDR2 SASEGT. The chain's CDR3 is CASSPLGGDTQYF. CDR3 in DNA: TGTGCCAGCAGTCCCCTCGGGGGCGATACGCAGTATTTT.

This CDR3 is CASSRTGPPTF. CDR3 nucleotides: TGTGCCAGCAGCCGGACAGGGCCACCCACCTTC. The chain is built from TRBV6-1 and TRBJ1-2; TRBD1 agrees at 8 bases. Germline CDR1 is MNHNS and CDR2 is SASEGT. J gave up 13 bases and V 6 bases, and 7 bases lay outside the gene matches. This CDR3 has 11 residues.

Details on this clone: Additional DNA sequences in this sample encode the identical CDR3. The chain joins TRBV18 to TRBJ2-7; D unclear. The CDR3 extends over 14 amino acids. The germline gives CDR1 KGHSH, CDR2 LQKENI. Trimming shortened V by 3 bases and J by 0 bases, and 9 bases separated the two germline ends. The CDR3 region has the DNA TGTGCCAGCTCACCGGTCCCCAGCTCCTACGAGCAGTACTTC. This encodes CASSPVPSSYEQYF.

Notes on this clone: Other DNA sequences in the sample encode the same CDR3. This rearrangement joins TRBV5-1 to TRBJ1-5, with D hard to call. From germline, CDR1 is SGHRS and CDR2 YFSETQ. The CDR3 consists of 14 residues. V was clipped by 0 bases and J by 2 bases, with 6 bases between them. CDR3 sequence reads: CASSLGEGNQPQHF. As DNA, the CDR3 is TGCGCCAGCAGCTTGGGGGAGGGCAATCAGCCCCAGCATTTT.

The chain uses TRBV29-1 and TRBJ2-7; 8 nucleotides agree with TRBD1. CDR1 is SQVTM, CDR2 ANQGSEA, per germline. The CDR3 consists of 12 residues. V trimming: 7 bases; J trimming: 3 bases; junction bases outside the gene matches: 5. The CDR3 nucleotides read TGCAGCGCCTCCGGACAGGGCTACGAGCAGTACTTC. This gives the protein CSASGQGYEQYF.

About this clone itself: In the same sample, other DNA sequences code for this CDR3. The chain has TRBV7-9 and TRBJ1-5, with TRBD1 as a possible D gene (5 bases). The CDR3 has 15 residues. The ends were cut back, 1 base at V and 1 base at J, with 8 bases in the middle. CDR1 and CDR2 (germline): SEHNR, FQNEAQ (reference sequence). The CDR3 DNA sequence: TGTGCCAGCAGCTTAGTTGGGACGAGCAATCAGCCCCAGCATTTT. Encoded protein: CASSLVGTSNQPQHF.

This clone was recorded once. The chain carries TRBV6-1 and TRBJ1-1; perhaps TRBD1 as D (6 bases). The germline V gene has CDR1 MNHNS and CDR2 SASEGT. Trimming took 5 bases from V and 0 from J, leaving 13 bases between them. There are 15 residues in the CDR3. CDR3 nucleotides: TGTGCCAGCAGTTCGGGACAACTAATGAACACTGAAGCTTTCTTT. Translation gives CASSSGQLMNTEAFF.

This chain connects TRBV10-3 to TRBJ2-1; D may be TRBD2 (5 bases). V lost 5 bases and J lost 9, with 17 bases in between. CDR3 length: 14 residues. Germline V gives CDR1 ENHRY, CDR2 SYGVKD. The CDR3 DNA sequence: TGTGCCATCAGTCGAGGGATCACCCTTCCTGAGCAGTTCTTC. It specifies CAISRGITLPEQFF.

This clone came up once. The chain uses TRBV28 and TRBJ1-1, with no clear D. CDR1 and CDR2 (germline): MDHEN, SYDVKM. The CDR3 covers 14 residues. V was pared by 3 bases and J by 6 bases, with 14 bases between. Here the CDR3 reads CASSLADPFPEAFF. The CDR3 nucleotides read TGTGCCAGCAGTTTGGCCGATCCCTTTCCTGAAGCTTTCTTT.

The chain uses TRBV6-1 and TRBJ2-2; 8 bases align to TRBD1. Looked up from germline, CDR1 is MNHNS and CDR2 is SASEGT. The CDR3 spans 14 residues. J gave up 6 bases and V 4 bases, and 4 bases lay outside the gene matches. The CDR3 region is CASSVDRAAGELFF. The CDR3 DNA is TGTGCCAGCAGTGTGGACAGGGCGGCCGGGGAGCTGTTTTTT.

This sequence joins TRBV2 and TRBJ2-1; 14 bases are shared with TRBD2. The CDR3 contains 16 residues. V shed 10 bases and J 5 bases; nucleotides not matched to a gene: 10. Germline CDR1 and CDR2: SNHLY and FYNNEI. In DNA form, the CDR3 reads TGTGCCAACTATCCAGGGACTAGCGGGAGAGACAATGAGCAGTTCTTC. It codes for CANYPGTSGRDNEQFF.

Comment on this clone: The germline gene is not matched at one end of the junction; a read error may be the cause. CDR3 in amino acids: CASSLAITGKSYEQYF. CDR3 DNA: TGTGCTAGCAGCTTAGCGATAACAGGAAAGTCCTACGAGCAGTACTTC. This sequence joins TRBV7-7 and TRBJ2-7; TRBD1 or TRBD2 may be the D gene (5 bases each). The CDR3 covers 16 residues. Per the germline V gene, CDR1 is SSHAT and CDR2 is FNYEAQ (reference sequence).

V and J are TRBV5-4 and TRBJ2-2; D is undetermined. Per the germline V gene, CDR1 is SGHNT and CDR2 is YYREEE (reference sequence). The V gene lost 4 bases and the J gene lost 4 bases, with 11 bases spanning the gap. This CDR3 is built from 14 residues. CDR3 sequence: CASSPSLPTGELFF. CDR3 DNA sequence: TGTGCCAGCAGCCCCTCACTTCCCACCGGGGAGCTGTTTTTT.

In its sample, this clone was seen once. The CDR3 loop reads CASSLGELHDTQYF. In DNA form, the CDR3 reads TGTGCCAGCAGCTTAGGGGAGCTACACGATACGCAGTATTTT. V is TRBV7-6 and J is TRBJ2-3; a weak D match, TRBD2 (5 bases). Per the germline V gene, CDR1 is SGHVS and CDR2 is FNYEAQ. Trimming stripped 1 base from V and 6 bases from J, with 11 bases between. The CDR3 contains 14 residues. The complete variable domain, with remaining parts taken from reference TRBV7-6 and TRBJ2-3, reads GAGVSQSPRYKVTKRGQDVALRCDPISGHVSLYWYRQALGQGPEFLTYFNYEAQQDKSGLPNDRFSAERPEGSISTLTIQRTEQRDSAMYRCASSLGELHDTQYFGPGTRLTVL.

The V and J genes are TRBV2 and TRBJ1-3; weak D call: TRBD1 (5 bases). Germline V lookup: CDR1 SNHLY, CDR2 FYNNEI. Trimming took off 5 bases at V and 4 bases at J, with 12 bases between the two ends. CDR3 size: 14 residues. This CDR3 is CASSYSGTGNTIYF. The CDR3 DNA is TGTGCCAGCAGTTATTCCGGGACCGGAAACACCATATATTTT.

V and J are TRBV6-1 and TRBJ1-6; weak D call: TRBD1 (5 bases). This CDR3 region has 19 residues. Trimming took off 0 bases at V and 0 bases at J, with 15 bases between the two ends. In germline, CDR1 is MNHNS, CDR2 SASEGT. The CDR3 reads CASSEARTPILSYNSPLHF. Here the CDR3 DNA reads TGTGCCAGCAGTGAAGCAAGGACACCAATACTCTCCTATAATTCACCCCTCCACTTT.

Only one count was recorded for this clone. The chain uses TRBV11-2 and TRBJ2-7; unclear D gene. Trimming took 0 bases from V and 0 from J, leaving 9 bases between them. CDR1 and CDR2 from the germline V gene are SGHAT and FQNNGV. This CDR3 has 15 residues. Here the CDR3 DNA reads TGTGCCAGCAGCTTAGACAGTTATTCCTCCTACGAGCAGTACTTC. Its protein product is CASSLDSYSSYEQYF.

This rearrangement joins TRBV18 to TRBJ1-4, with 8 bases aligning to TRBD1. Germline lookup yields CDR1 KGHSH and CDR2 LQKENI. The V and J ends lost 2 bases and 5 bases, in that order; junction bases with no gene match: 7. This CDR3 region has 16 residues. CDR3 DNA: TGTGCCAGCTCACCAACTACCGGGACAGGCAATGAAAAACTGTTTTTT. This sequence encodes CASSPTTGTGNEKLFF.

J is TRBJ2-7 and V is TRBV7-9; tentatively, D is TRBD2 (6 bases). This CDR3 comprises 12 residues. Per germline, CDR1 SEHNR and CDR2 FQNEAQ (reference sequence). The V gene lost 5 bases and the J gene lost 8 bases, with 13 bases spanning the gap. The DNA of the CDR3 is TGTGCCAGCAGCGCGGGACTTCGGCAGCAGTACTTC. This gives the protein CASSAGLRQQYF.

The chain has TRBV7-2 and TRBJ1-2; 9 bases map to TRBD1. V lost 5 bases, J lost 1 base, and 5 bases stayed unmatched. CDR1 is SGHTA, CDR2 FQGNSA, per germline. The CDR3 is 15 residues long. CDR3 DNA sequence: TGTGCCAGCAGCCTGAGGGACAGGGTTAACTATGGCTACACCTTC. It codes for CASSLRDRVNYGYTF.

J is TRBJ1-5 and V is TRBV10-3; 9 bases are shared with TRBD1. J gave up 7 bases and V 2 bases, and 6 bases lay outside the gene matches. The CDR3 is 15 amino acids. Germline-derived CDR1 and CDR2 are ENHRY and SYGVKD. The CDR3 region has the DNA TGTGCCATCAGTGAGCCGGGACAGGGCCCCCAGCCCCAGCATTTT. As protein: CAISEPGQGPQPQHF.